This T cell receptor beta chain came from a study of cytomegalovirus exposure and HLA in healthy donors. Germline V lookup: CDR1 SNHLY, CDR2 FYNNEI. The CDR3 length is 16 residues. Trimming cost V 4 bases and J 4 bases, with 19 bases left between them. PCR primers comprised 60 Vbeta and 13 Jbeta primers. Using immunoSEQ multiplex PCR, the repertoire was profiled, and TCRdb retains in-frame clones only, with some absent. The sample lists around 70,000 clones; under 80% were seen once. This chain uses TRBV2 with TRBJ1-1, with a weak D call TRBD1 (5 bases). Sequencing was carried out using PBMCs. The receptor was isolated from a man aged 55 to 70 in good health and CMV-seropositive. This CDR3 reads CASSAPPGRIGTEAFF. The CDR3, as DNA: TGTGCCAGCAGTGCCCCCCCAGGGCGGATTGGCACTGAAGCTTTCTTT.